These 30 T cell receptor beta chains originate from one sample sequenced in a study of cytomegalovirus exposure and HLA in healthy donors. Some clones are missing from TCRdb's copy, which holds only in-frame ones; the method was immunoSEQ multiplex PCR. The table has approximately 58,000 clones, over 85% seen once. The sample taken for sequencing was PBMCs. These receptors all stem from a woman between 18 and 29 years old in good health and CMV-seropositive.

The chain joins TRBV2 to TRBJ2-5; tentative D call: TRBD2 (6 bases). Trimming left V 6 bases short and J 0 bases short, with 14 bases between. Germline V CDR1 and CDR2: SNHLY, FYNNEI. The CDR3 has 15 amino acids. The CDR3, as DNA: TGTGCCAGCAGAAACCTAGGGGACTACCAAGAGACCCAGTACTTC. Amino acids: CASRNLGDYQETQYF.

In the case of this clone: Other nucleotide sequences from this sample produce the same CDR3. This chain uses TRBV29-1 with TRBJ2-1; TRBD2 agrees at 9 bases. CDR1 SQVTM and CDR2 ANQGSEA come from the germline V gene. CDR3 length: 13 amino acids. V shed 7 bases and J 12 bases; nucleotides not matched to a gene: 13. CDR3 region: CSAQGSGGGGQFF. CDR3 nucleotide sequence: TGCAGCGCCCAGGGTAGCGGGGGAGGGGGGCAGTTCTTC.

The rearrangement uses TRBV27 and TRBJ2-1; D is possibly TRBD2 (5 bases). Trimming shortened V by 5 bases and J by 6 bases, and 17 bases separated the two germline ends. The germline V gene encodes CDR1 MNHEY and CDR2 SMNVEV (reference sequence). CDR3 size: 15 residues. The DNA of the CDR3 is TGTGCCAGCAGTCCCACTAGGATGGCGGTCAATGAGCAGTTCTTC. Amino acids: CASSPTRMAVNEQFF.

The J gene is TRBJ1-5, the V gene TRBV6-5, with a possible D match to TRBD1 (5 bases). CDR1 MNHEY and CDR2 SVGAGI come from the germline V gene. The CDR3 runs to 13 residues. V was clipped by 6 bases and J by 7 bases, with 13 bases between them. The CDR3 sequence is CASSLTGDQPQHF. As DNA, the CDR3 is TGTGCCAGCAGCTTGACGGGGGACCAGCCCCAGCATTTT.

The genes are TRBV2 and TRBJ2-2; D might be TRBD1 (6 bases). CDR1 is SNHLY, CDR2 FYNNEI, per germline. The CDR3 has 14 residues. V lost 6 bases and J 6 bases, leaving 14 bases between the germline ends. CDR3 in amino acids: CASRGAGSSGELFF. The CDR3 DNA sequence: TGTGCCAGCAGGGGGGCAGGGAGTTCCGGGGAGCTGTTTTTT.

The gene calls are TRBV4-2 and TRBJ2-2; TRBD1 is a possible D gene (6 bases). CDR1 is LGHNA, CDR2 YNFKEQ, per germline. V shed 1 base and J shed 5 bases, with 11 bases lying between them. This CDR3 has 15 amino acids. Here the CDR3 DNA reads TGTGCCAGCAGCCAAGCCACAAGGGGGACCGGGGAGCTGTTTTTT. It is translated as CASSQATRGTGELFF.

V usage is TRBV7-2 and J usage is TRBJ2-1, with TRBD2 as a possible D gene (5 bases). The length of the CDR3 is 13 residues. Per germline, CDR1 SGHTA and CDR2 FQGNSA. Trimming cost V 1 base and J 10 bases, with 11 bases left between them. CDR3 region: CASSLVGRGEQFF. DNA for the CDR3: TGTGCCAGCAGCTTAGTTGGCCGGGGAGAGCAGTTCTTC.

V gene TRBV16 combines with J gene TRBJ1-1, with D perhaps TRBD1 (5 bases). The length of the CDR3 is 15 residues. The V gene lost 0 bases and the J gene lost 5 bases, with 13 bases spanning the gap. The germline gives CDR1 KGHSY, CDR2 FQNENV. The DNA for the CDR3 is TGTGCCAGCAGCCAATCAGGTACAGGCTATACTGAAGCTTTCTTT. It specifies CASSQSGTGYTEAFF.

This rearrangement joins TRBV9 to TRBJ1-4; 8 nucleotides agree with TRBD1. The junction had 11 bases not matched to a gene; V was cut back by 3 bases and J by 7 bases. The length of the CDR3 is 16 residues. CDR1 and CDR2 from the germline V gene are SGDLS and YYNGEE. CDR3: CASSEGFQGAGEKLFF. The CDR3 DNA reads TGTGCCAGCAGCGAGGGCTTTCAGGGGGCGGGTGAAAAACTGTTTTTT.

The chain has TRBV13 and TRBJ1-3; D is uncertain. The CDR3 loop spans 14 amino acids. Germline V CDR1 and CDR2: PRHDT, FYEKMQ (reference sequence). Between the trimmed V and J ends, which lost 8 bases and 0 bases, there was a span of 11 bases. The CDR3 DNA follows: TGTGCCAGCGGACTGTTGAGCTCTGGAAACACCATATATTTT. Translated, it gives CASGLLSSGNTIYF.

The CDR3 loop is CASSLHRDTEAFF. In DNA, the CDR3 is TGTGCCAGCAGTTTACACAGGGACACTGAAGCTTTCTTT. The rearrangement uses TRBV6-5 and TRBJ1-1, with D tentatively TRBD1 (6 bases). This CDR3 has 13 amino acids. The germline V gene has CDR1 MNHEY and CDR2 SVGAGI. Between the trimmed V and J ends, which lost 4 bases and 3 bases, there was a span of 9 bases.

The V gene is TRBV21-1, the J gene TRBJ2-1; TRBD2 is the table's D call, not checked against the DNA. TRBV21-1 is given as a pseudogene. The CDR3 has 16 amino acids. This chain's CDR3 is CASSKKTSGRIVQQFF. The CDR3 region has the DNA TGTGCCAGCAGCAAAAAGACTAGCGGGAGGATTGTTCAGCAGTTCTTC.

The chain uses TRBV28 and TRBJ1-1, with D perhaps matching TRBD1 (5 bases). Germline CDR1 and CDR2: MDHEN and SYDVKM. Between the trimmed V and J ends, which lost 5 bases and 4 bases, there was a span of 17 bases. The CDR3 totals 15 residues. The CDR3 DNA reads as TGTGCCAGCAGTCCTCCCGGTGGCAGGGCCACTGAAGCTTTCTTT. It specifies CASSPPGGRATEAFF. The complete variable domain, with remaining parts taken from reference TRBV28 and TRBJ1-1, reads DVKVTQSSRYLVKRTGEKVFLECVQDMDHENMFWYRQDPGLGLRLIYFSYDVKMKEKGDIPEGYSVSREKKERFSLILESASTNQTSMYLCASSPPGGRATEAFFGQGTRLTVV.

This clone was observed a single time. The rearrangement links TRBV6-1 to TRBJ2-7, with TRBD2 matching 10 bases. Germline CDR1 MNHNS, CDR2 SASEGT. The length of the CDR3 is 15 residues. V lost 1 base, J lost 1 base, and 1 base stayed unmatched. As DNA, the CDR3 is TGTGCCAGCAGTGAAGTGGGACTAGCGTCCTACGAGCAGTACTTC. Its protein product is CASSEVGLASYEQYF.

V is TRBV10-1 and J is TRBJ2-5; D is perhaps TRBD2 (5 bases). Per germline, CDR1 WNHNN and CDR2 SYGVQD (reference sequence). Trimming stripped 2 bases from V and 4 bases from J, with 14 bases between. There are 15 residues in the CDR3. The CDR3 sequence is CASSEERRFPETQYF. The CDR3 DNA sequence: TGCGCCAGCAGTGAGGAGAGGAGGTTCCCAGAGACCCAGTACTTC.

The chain couples TRBV5-4 to TRBJ2-2; a weak D match, TRBD1 (5 bases). V was pared by 4 bases and J by 5 bases, with 15 bases between. In germline, CDR1 is SGHNT, CDR2 YYREEE (reference sequence). This CDR3 region has 15 residues. CDR3 region: CASSPTPQGTGELFF. The CDR3 nucleotides read TGTGCCAGCAGCCCAACCCCTCAGGGAACCGGGGAGCTGTTTTTT.

This chain connects TRBV6-1 to TRBJ2-5; D may be TRBD2 (6 bases). V was pared by 4 bases and J by 2 bases, with 29 bases between. The CDR3 has 20 residues. CDR1 is MNHNS and CDR2 is SASEGT in the germline V gene. CDR3 in amino acids: CASSVGGSSAHGGPQETQYF. For the CDR3, the DNA is TGTGCCAGCAGTGTCGGGGGTTCTTCCGCCCATGGCGGACCACAAGAGACCCAGTACTTC.

J is TRBJ1-2 and V is TRBV6-6, with D uncertain. The V gene's germline CDR1 is MNHNY and CDR2 SVGAGI (reference sequence). The ends were cut back, 0 bases at V and 4 bases at J, with 6 bases in the middle. CDR3 length equals 13 residues. The CDR3 nucleotides read TGTGCCAGCAGTTACTCGGAGGTCTATGGCTACACCTTC. Translation: CASSYSEVYGYTF.

The chain couples TRBV19 to TRBJ2-1, with TRBD1 matching over 10 bases. CDR3 length equals 15 residues. Trimming took 4 bases from V and 10 from J; bases not matched to a gene: 10. From germline, CDR1 is LNHDA and CDR2 SQIVND (reference sequence). In DNA, the CDR3 is TGTGCCAGTAGTAGGGACAGGGGTACCCTTAGGGAGCAGTTCTTC. Encoded protein: CASSRDRGTLREQFF.

Only one count was recorded for this clone. The gene calls are TRBV15 and TRBJ1-5, with D possibly matching TRBD1 (5 bases). The germline V and J ends were trimmed by 6 bases and 9 bases, with 15 bases remaining between them. Germline loops: CDR1 LNHNV, CDR2 YYDKDF (reference sequence). The CDR3 consists of 13 residues. The CDR3 spells CATRDGGGVPQHF. CDR3 in DNA: TGTGCCACCAGGGATGGTGGGGGGGTGCCCCAGCATTTT.

The chain recombines TRBV7-9 with TRBJ2-7, with 9 bases matching TRBD2. Germline V lookup: CDR1 SEHNR, CDR2 FQNEAQ (reference sequence). This CDR3 has 15 amino acids. V gave up 5 bases and J gave up 4 bases; unmatched junction bases: 9. CDR3 loop: CASSRLAGVQYEQYF. The DNA of the CDR3 is TGTGCCAGCAGCCGCTTAGCGGGAGTGCAATACGAGCAGTACTTC. Full variable domain (rest looked up from reference TRBV7-9 and TRBJ2-7): DTGVSQNPRHKITKRGQNVTFRCDPISEHNRLYWYRQTLGQGPEFLTYFQNEAQLEKSRLLSDRFSAERPKGSFSTLEIQRTEQGDSAMYLCASSRLAGVQYEQYFGPGTRLTVT.

A single count supports this clone. Compared with germline, one end of the junction differs, possibly owing to a read error. The V and J genes are TRBV7-7 and TRBJ2-1, with 8 positions matching TRBD2. Germline CDR1 and CDR2: SSHAT and FNYEAQ (reference sequence). The CDR3 is made up of 15 amino acids. In DNA, the CDR3 is TGTGCTAGCAGCTTATCACGGGGGGGCGGTGCTGAGCAGTTCTTC. Translating it yields CASSLSRGGGAEQFF. The whole variable domain, remainder taken from reference TRBV7-7 and TRBJ2-1, is GAGVSQSPRYKVTKRGQDVTLRCDPISSHATLYWYQQALGQGPEFLTYFNYEAQPDKSGLPSDRFSAERPEGSISTLTIQRTEQRDSAMYRCASSLSRGGGAEQFFGPGTRLTVL.

The V and J genes are TRBV15 and TRBJ2-1; D remains ambiguous. Trimming left V 0 bases short and J 7 bases short, with 7 bases between. Per the germline V gene, CDR1 is LNHNV and CDR2 is YYDKDF (reference sequence). The CDR3 is 13 amino acids. The CDR3 is CATSRERSNEQFF. The CDR3, as DNA: TGTGCCACCAGCAGAGAGAGGAGTAATGAGCAGTTCTTC.

The chain links TRBV15 to TRBJ1-2, with TRBD1 as a possible D gene (5 bases). Germline CDR1 reads LNHNV; CDR2 reads YYDKDF (reference sequence). The ends were cut back, 0 bases at V and 2 bases at J, with 10 bases in the middle. The CDR3 consists of 15 residues. In nucleotides, the CDR3 is TGTGCCACCAGCAGAGAGAATCAGGGCAACTATGGCTACACCTTC. As protein: CATSRENQGNYGYTF.

The chain couples TRBV4-1 to TRBJ2-1, with 12 bases identical to TRBD2. CDR1 MGHRA and CDR2 YSYEKL come from the germline V gene. Trimming took 3 bases from V and 8 from J; bases not matched to a gene: 5. The CDR3 loop spans 15 amino acids. Here the CDR3 reads CASSQTSGSPYEQFF. CDR3 bases: TGCGCCAGCAGCCAGACTAGCGGGAGTCCCTATGAGCAGTTCTTC.

For the CDR3, the DNA is TGTGCCAGCAGCTTGAGAGGGGGCATCTCCTACAATGAGCAGTTCTTC. This translates into CASSLRGGISYNEQFF. The V call is TRBV13, the J call TRBJ2-1; TRBD1 agrees at 7 bases. CDR3 length equals 16 residues. Losses at the gene ends were 3 bases for V and 0 bases for J; bases not matched to a gene: 5. Looked up from germline, CDR1 is PRHDT and CDR2 is FYEKMQ (reference sequence).

The CDR3 protein is CASSPSARGRSYNEQFF. The CDR3, as DNA: TGCGCCAGCAGCCCCTCCGCGCGAGGCCGCTCCTACAATGAGCAGTTCTTC. V and J are TRBV4-1 and TRBJ2-1; D gene uncertain. CDR1 and CDR2 from the germline V gene are MGHRA and YSYEKL. The CDR3 extends over 17 amino acids. The V and J ends lost 4 bases and 0 bases respectively, with 16 bases between them.

The CDR3 coding sequence is TGTGCCAGCAGTTACTCCCCCGGGACAGGGAAAGATACGCAGTATTTT. Translation gives CASSYSPGTGKDTQYF. This rearrangement joins TRBV6-5 to TRBJ2-3; the match to TRBD1 covers 9 bases. The germline V gene has CDR1 MNHEY and CDR2 SVGAGI. The J segment lost 5 bases and the V segment lost 0 bases, leaving 6 bases of the junction unmatched. The CDR3 covers 16 residues.

This chain uses TRBV6-5 with TRBJ2-7, with TRBD1 as a possible D gene (6 bases). Germline lookup yields CDR1 MNHEY and CDR2 SVGAGI. V was pared by 3 bases and J by 4 bases, with 16 bases between. The CDR3 totals 15 residues. The CDR3 here is CASSYGQPTVYEQYF. CDR3 sequence (DNA): TGTGCCAGCAGTTATGGACAGCCCACCGTTTACGAGCAGTACTTC.

The CDR3 is CASSPQEGWEQFF. The CDR3 DNA follows: TGTGCCAGCAGCCCTCAAGAGGGCTGGGAGCAGTTCTTC. The chain carries TRBV5-4 and TRBJ2-1; possibly TRBD2 for D (5 bases). CDR1 and CDR2 (germline): SGHNT, YYREEE (reference sequence). Trimming left V 4 bases short and J 10 bases short, with 15 bases between. The CDR3 runs 13 residues.